The rows below give T cell receptor beta chains drawn from one sample of a study of cytomegalovirus exposure and HLA in healthy donors. Here immunoSEQ multiplex PCR was the method, and the copy in TCRdb shows in-frame clones only, minus some. Of roughly 82,000 clones in the sample, approximately 93% were seen once. The sequencing sample was made of PBMCs. Every receptor here comes from a man younger than 35 in good health and CMV-seronegative. Each CDR3 is given with its conserved first and last residue. Fields, in order: CDR3 length, V gene, clone size, D gene, J gene, CDR3 protein, CDR3 DNA. The D gene is left open where the match is weak. Clone sizes are given selectively: once, few, many, or a class where the clone is expanded.

>14|TRBV29-1|-|TRBD2|TRBJ2-1
CSVRTSGGAGEQFF
TGCAGCGTCCGGACTAGCGGGGGGGCAGGGGAGCAGTTCTTC
>14|TRBV10-3|-|-|TRBJ1-2
CAITGRASDYGYTF
TGTGCCATAACAGGGAGGGCGTCGGACTATGGCTACACCTTC
>15|TRBV15|-|-|TRBJ1-1
CATSREGTRNTEAFF
TGTGCCACCAGCAGAGAGGGCACTAGGAACACTGAAGCTTTCTTT
>16|TRBV14|-|TRBD2|TRBJ2-3
CASSQEWRLAPYTQYF
TGTGCCAGCAGCCAAGAATGGAGACTAGCGCCATATACGCAGTATTTT
>11|TRBV28|-|-|TRBJ1-2
CASSSDYGYTF
TGTGCCAGCAGTTCCGACTATGGCTACACCTTC
>13|TRBV25-1|-|-|TRBJ1-5
CASSGGGNQPQHF
TGTGCCAGCTCAGGAGGGGGCAATCAGCCCCAGCATTTT
>17|TRBV25-1|once|TRBD2|TRBJ2-1
CASSESLRGLFYNEQFF
TGTGCCAGCAGTGAATCCCTGAGGGGACTATTCTACAATGAGCAGTTCTTC
>15|TRBV4-3|-|TRBD2|TRBJ2-7
CASSSSGTTPYEQYF
TGCGCCAGCAGCTCTAGCGGGACCACCCCCTACGAGCAGTACTTC
>19|TRBV21-1|-|-|TRBJ1-4
CASGPGTGTWKRANEKLFF
TGTGCCAGCGGTCCGGGGACAGGGACTTGGAAGAGAGCTAATGAAAAACTGTTTTTT
>12|TRBV25-1|-|TRBD1|TRBJ2-3
CASRGGDDTQYF
TGTGCCAGCAGAGGGGGCGACGATACGCAGTATTTT
>16|TRBV11-2|-|TRBD2|TRBJ2-5
CASSLLGASGAETQYF
TGTGCCAGCAGCTTACTGGGGGCTAGCGGGGCTGAGACCCAGTACTTC
>13|TRBV5-1|-|TRBD1|TRBJ2-3
CASSLTGGDTQYF
TGCGCCAGCAGCTTAACAGGGGGGGATACGCAGTATTTT
>15|TRBV5-1|once|-|TRBJ2-5
CASSGSGAAGETQYF
TGCGCCAGCAGCGGGTCAGGGGCCGCCGGGGAGACCCAGTACTTC
>15|TRBV10-1|-|TRBD1|TRBJ2-7
CASSKGQGASYEQYF
TGCGCCAGCAGTAAGGGACAGGGGGCCTCCTACGAGCAGTACTTC
>16|TRBV5-4|-|TRBD1|TRBJ1-1
CASSQVGQARRTEAFF
TGTGCCAGCAGCCAGGTGGGACAGGCCCGGCGGACTGAAGCTTTCTTT
>13|TRBV15|-|-|TRBJ2-7
CAHSLDREGEQYF
TGTGCCCATTCCCTGGACAGGGAGGGCGAGCAGTACTTC
>16|TRBV10-3|-|TRBD2|TRBJ2-7
CAISKTSGGFGAEQYF
TGTGCCATCAGTAAGACATCGGGGGGATTTGGAGCCGAGCAGTACTTC
>17|TRBV30|-|TRBD1|TRBJ1-6
CAWSVWTGSSYNSPLHF
TGTGCCTGGAGTGTCTGGACAGGGAGCTCCTATAATTCACCCCTCCACTTT
>15|TRBV5-1|-|TRBD2|TRBJ2-5
CASSEAGGPAETQYF
TGCGCCAGCAGCGAAGCGGGAGGGCCGGCAGAGACCCAGTACTTC
>13|TRBV7-9|-|-|TRBJ1-1
CASSLTLNTEAFF
TGTGCCAGCAGTCTTACATTGAACACTGAAGCTTTCTTT
>14|TRBV6-4|-|TRBD1|TRBJ1-1
CASSRTGGNTEAFF
TGTGCCAGCTCCAGGACAGGGGGGAACACTGAAGCTTTCTTT
>13|TRBV30|-|-|TRBJ2-3
CAWSVGRTDTQYF
TGTGCCTGGAGTGTAGGGAGAACAGATACGCAGTATTTT
>18|TRBV10-3|-|TRBD2|TRBJ2-1
CAISWTSGRYDSYNEQFF
TGTGCCATCAGCTGGACTAGCGGGAGATATGACTCCTACAATGAGCAGTTCTTC
>13|TRBV14|-|TRBD1|TRBJ2-7
CASSPDRGREQYF
TGTGCCAGCAGCCCTGACAGGGGACGGGAGCAGTACTTC
>14|TRBV5-6|-|TRBD1|TRBJ1-1
CASSSQGRSTEAFF
TGTGCCAGCAGCTCACAGGGGAGGAGCACTGAAGCTTTCTTT
>13|TRBV7-9|-|TRBD2|TRBJ2-2
CASSLSGAPELFF
TGTGCCAGCAGCTTAAGCGGGGCGCCTGAGCTGTTTTTT
>14|TRBV6-5|once|TRBD1|TRBJ2-7
CASSPSGTAYEQYF
TGTGCCAGCAGTCCATCCGGGACAGCCTACGAGCAGTACTTC
>14|TRBV18|-|TRBD1|TRBJ1-2
CASSPGQGSDGYTF
TGTGCCAGCTCTCCAGGACAGGGGAGCGATGGCTACACCTTC
>16|TRBV29-1|-|TRBD2|TRBJ2-1
CSVEYVRLAGYNEQFF
TGCAGCGTTGAATATGTTCGACTAGCGGGGTACAATGAGCAGTTCTTC
>15|TRBV11-2|-|-|TRBJ1-6
CASSLVQGAPLALHF
TGTGCCAGCAGCTTAGTGCAAGGGGCCCCTCTGGCCCTCCACTTT
>15|TRBV19|-|TRBD2|TRBJ2-2
CASSLLAGRGGELFF
TGTGCCAGTAGTCTACTAGCGGGGAGAGGCGGGGAGCTGTTTTTT
>16|TRBV5-1|-|TRBD2|TRBJ2-3
CASSLRLAGATDTQYF
TGCGCCAGCAGCTTGCGACTAGCGGGGGCCACAGATACGCAGTATTTT
>13|TRBV29-1|-|-|TRBJ1-1
CSVEINRNTEAFF
TGCAGCGTTGAGATCAACAGAAACACTGAAGCTTTCTTT
>14|TRBV6-5|once|-|TRBJ2-5
CASSREPPRETQYF
TGTGCCAGCAGTAGGGAGCCACCACGGGAGACCCAGTACTTC
>16|TRBV4-1|-|TRBD1|TRBJ1-5
CASSQVRDRGWQPQHF
TGCGCCAGCAGCCAAGTGAGGGACAGGGGTTGGCAGCCCCAGCATTTT
>15|TRBV19|-|-|TRBJ1-6
CASSIGGGGNSPLHF
TGTGCCAGTAGTATCGGGGGCGGGGGCAATTCACCCCTCCACTTT
>16|TRBV4-1|-|-|TRBJ1-4
CASRSAGGRGNEKLFF
TGCGCCAGCCGTTCGGCCGGGGGGCGCGGGAATGAAAAACTGTTTTTT
>15|TRBV5-1|-|-|TRBJ2-7
CASSFPPLLDYEQYF
TGCGCCAGCAGCTTCCCCCCCCTCCTAGACTACGAGCAGTACTTC
>16|TRBV11-2|-|-|TRBJ1-1
CASSLADRNSPRGAFF
TGTGCCAGCAGCTTAGCCGACAGAAACTCCCCTCGAGGAGCTTTCTTT
>13|TRBV11-3|-|-|TRBJ1-2
CASSPPDNYGYTF
TGTGCCAGCAGCCCCCCAGATAACTATGGCTACACCTTC
>13|TRBV11-1|-|TRBD1|TRBJ2-5
CASSPGQDRTQYF
TGTGCCAGCAGCCCCGGACAGGATAGGACCCAGTACTTC
>15|TRBV10-3|-|TRBD1|TRBJ1-1
CAISPTTGMNTEAFF
TGTGCCATCAGTCCAACGACAGGGATGAACACTGAAGCTTTCTTT
>17|TRBV6-4|-|TRBD2|TRBJ2-1
CASSDSAGVSSYNEQFF
TGTGCCAGCAGTGACTCGGCGGGAGTCAGCTCCTACAATGAGCAGTTCTTC
>15|TRBV19|-|-|TRBJ1-5
CASRQTSVSNQPQHF
TGTGCCAGTAGGCAAACATCAGTGAGCAATCAGCCCCAGCATTTT
>14|TRBV5-1|few|TRBD2|TRBJ2-2
CASSLAGGAGELFF
TGCGCCAGCAGCTTGGCCGGGGGGGCCGGGGAGCTGTTTTTT
>14|TRBV7-6|-|-|TRBJ1-6
CASSLGGYNSPLHF
TGTGCCAGCAGCTTAGGAGGGTATAATTCACCCCTCCACTTT
>15|TRBV7-9|once|TRBD2|TRBJ2-7
CASSSKGGKTYEQYF
TGTGCCAGCAGCTCCAAGGGAGGGAAAACCTACGAGCAGTACTTC
>13|TRBV19|-|TRBD1|TRBJ1-5
CASRGGSNQPQHF
TGTGCCAGTCGAGGGGGCAGCAATCAGCCCCAGCATTTT
>14|TRBV7-9|-|TRBD2|TRBJ2-4
CASSLASGGDIQYF
TGTGCCAGCAGCTTAGCAAGCGGGGGGGACATTCAGTACTTC
>14|TRBV5-1|-|TRBD1|TRBJ1-2
CASSPRQGDFGYTF
TGCGCCAGCAGCCCCCGACAGGGTGACTTTGGCTACACCTTC
>19|TRBV10-1|-|-|TRBJ2-2
CASSLKPGQPGGNTGELFF
TGCGCCAGCAGCCTGAAACCGGGACAACCTGGGGGTAACACCGGGGAGCTGTTTTTT
>14|TRBV7-9|-|TRBD1|TRBJ1-1
CASSYVTGGTEAFF
TGTGCCAGCAGCTATGTTACAGGGGGCACTGAAGCTTTCTTT
>13|TRBV10-3|-|TRBD1|TRBJ1-5
CAISSTGSQPQHF
TGTGCCATCAGTTCGACAGGGAGTCAGCCCCAGCATTTT
>15|TRBV7-2|-|TRBD1|TRBJ2-7
CASSPRTGGDYEQYF
TGTGCCAGCAGCCCCCGGACAGGGGGTGACTACGAGCAGTACTTC